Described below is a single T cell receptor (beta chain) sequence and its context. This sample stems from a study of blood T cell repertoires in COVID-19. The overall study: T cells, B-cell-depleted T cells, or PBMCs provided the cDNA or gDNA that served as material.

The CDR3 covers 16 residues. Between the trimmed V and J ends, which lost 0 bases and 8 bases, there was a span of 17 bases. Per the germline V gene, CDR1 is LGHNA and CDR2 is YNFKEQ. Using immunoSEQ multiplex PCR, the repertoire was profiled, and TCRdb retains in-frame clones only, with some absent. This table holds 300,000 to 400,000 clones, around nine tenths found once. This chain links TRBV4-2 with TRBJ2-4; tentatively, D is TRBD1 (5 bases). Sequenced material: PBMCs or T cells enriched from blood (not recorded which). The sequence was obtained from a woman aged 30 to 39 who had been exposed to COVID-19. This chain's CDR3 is CASSQESRQGWDIQYF. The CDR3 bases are TGTGCCAGCAGCCAAGAGTCTAGGCAGGGATGGGACATTCAGTACTTC.